A selection of T cell receptor beta chains follows, all from one sample in a study of shared clonotypes between healthy human individuals. The method was immunoSEQ multiplex PCR; TCRdb's version includes in-frame clones alone and lacks a portion of them. The sample has some 2,000,000 clones, over 85% seen once. Input material: naive CD4+ T cells sorted from blood. These receptor sequences come from a man between 18 and 29 years old in good health. CDR3s include the opening cysteine and the closing phenylalanine or tryptophan. The D gene is left open where the match is weak. Where a row states a size, it is once, few, many or the class of an expanded clone; other rows omit it.

CDR3 DNA	CDR3 protein	clone size	D gene	V gene	J gene
TGCGCCAGCAGCCTCCGTCCTAGCGGGGGGACTAGCACAGATACGCAGTATTTT	CASSLRPSGGTSTDTQYF	-	TRBD2	TRBV5-1	TRBJ2-3
TGCGCCAGCAGCGCAGCGGGAGGGCCGTGGCAGTTCTTC	CASSAAGGPWQFF	few	TRBD2	TRBV5-1	TRBJ2-1
TGTGCCTGGAGTGTGACAGGGACACTTAATTCACCCCTCCACTTT	CAWSVTGTLNSPLHF	-	TRBD1	TRBV30	TRBJ1-6
TGTGCCACCACGGAGCAGGGGAGAGATTACCAGGGCAGTGGCTACACCTTC	CATTEQGRDYQGSGYTF	many	-	TRBV15	TRBJ1-2
TGTGCCTGGAGTATCTTGCGGGAGCAGTACTTC	CAWSILREQYF	-	-	TRBV30	TRBJ2-7
TGTGCCAGCAGCGTGGACGGGTCTAGCAATCAGCCCCAGCATTTT	CASSVDGSSNQPQHF	-	-	TRBV7-3	TRBJ1-5
TGCAGCGTTGTGCTAGCGGGGGGCACAGATACGCAGTATTTT	CSVVLAGGTDTQYF	-	TRBD2	TRBV29-1	TRBJ2-3
TGTGCCAGCAGCTTAGACACCAGCGGGGGGCGGGGCACAGATACGCAGTATTTT	CASSLDTSGGRGTDTQYF	-	TRBD2	TRBV11-2	TRBJ2-3
TGTGCCAGCAGTTCCTCCACTAGCGGGAGTGTGGATGAGCAGTTCTTC	CASSSSTSGSVDEQFF	-	TRBD2	TRBV28	TRBJ2-1
TGTTCCGGGGGTAACTATGGCTACACCTTC	CSGGNYGYTF	-	-	TRBV30	TRBJ1-2
TGTGCCAGCAACGCCCTTCTTGGAAACACCATATATTTT	CASNALLGNTIYF	-	-	TRBV5-5	TRBJ1-3
TGTGCCAGCAGCCCGGGACGCTTATCCTACGAGCAGTACTTC	CASSPGRLSYEQYF	-	-	TRBV7-2	TRBJ2-7
TGTGCCAGCAGTGATACTCGCGGGATAAAAGAGACCCAGTACTTC	CASSDTRGIKETQYF	-	-	TRBV25-1	TRBJ2-5
TGTGCCAGCAGTCGGGGTTGGGGCTCCTACGAGCAGTACTTC	CASSRGWGSYEQYF	-	-	TRBV27	TRBJ2-7
TGTGCCAGTAGTGGACCCAACTCCTACAATGAGCAGTTCTTC	CASSGPNSYNEQFF	-	-	TRBV19	TRBJ2-1
TGCAGTGCACTCCCGGGCACTGAAGCTTTCTTT	CSALPGTEAFF	once	-	TRBV20-1	TRBJ1-1
TGTGCCAGCAGGCGCGGGGTAGGCACAGATACGCAGTATTTT	CASRRGVGTDTQYF	-	-	TRBV6-5	TRBJ2-3